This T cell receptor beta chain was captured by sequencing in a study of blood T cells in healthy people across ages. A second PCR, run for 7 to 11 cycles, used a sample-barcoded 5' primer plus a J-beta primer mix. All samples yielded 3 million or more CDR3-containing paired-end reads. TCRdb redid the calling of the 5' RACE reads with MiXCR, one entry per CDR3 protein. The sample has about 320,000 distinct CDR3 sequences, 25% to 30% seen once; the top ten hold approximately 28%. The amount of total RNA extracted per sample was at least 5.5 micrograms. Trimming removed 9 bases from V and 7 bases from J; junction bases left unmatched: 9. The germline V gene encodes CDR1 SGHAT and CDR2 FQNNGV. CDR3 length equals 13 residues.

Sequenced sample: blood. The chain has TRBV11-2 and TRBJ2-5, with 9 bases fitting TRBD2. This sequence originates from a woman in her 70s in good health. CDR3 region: CASSREGRGTQYF. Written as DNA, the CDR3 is TGTGCCAGTTCGCGGGAGGGCCGAGGGACCCAGTACTTC.